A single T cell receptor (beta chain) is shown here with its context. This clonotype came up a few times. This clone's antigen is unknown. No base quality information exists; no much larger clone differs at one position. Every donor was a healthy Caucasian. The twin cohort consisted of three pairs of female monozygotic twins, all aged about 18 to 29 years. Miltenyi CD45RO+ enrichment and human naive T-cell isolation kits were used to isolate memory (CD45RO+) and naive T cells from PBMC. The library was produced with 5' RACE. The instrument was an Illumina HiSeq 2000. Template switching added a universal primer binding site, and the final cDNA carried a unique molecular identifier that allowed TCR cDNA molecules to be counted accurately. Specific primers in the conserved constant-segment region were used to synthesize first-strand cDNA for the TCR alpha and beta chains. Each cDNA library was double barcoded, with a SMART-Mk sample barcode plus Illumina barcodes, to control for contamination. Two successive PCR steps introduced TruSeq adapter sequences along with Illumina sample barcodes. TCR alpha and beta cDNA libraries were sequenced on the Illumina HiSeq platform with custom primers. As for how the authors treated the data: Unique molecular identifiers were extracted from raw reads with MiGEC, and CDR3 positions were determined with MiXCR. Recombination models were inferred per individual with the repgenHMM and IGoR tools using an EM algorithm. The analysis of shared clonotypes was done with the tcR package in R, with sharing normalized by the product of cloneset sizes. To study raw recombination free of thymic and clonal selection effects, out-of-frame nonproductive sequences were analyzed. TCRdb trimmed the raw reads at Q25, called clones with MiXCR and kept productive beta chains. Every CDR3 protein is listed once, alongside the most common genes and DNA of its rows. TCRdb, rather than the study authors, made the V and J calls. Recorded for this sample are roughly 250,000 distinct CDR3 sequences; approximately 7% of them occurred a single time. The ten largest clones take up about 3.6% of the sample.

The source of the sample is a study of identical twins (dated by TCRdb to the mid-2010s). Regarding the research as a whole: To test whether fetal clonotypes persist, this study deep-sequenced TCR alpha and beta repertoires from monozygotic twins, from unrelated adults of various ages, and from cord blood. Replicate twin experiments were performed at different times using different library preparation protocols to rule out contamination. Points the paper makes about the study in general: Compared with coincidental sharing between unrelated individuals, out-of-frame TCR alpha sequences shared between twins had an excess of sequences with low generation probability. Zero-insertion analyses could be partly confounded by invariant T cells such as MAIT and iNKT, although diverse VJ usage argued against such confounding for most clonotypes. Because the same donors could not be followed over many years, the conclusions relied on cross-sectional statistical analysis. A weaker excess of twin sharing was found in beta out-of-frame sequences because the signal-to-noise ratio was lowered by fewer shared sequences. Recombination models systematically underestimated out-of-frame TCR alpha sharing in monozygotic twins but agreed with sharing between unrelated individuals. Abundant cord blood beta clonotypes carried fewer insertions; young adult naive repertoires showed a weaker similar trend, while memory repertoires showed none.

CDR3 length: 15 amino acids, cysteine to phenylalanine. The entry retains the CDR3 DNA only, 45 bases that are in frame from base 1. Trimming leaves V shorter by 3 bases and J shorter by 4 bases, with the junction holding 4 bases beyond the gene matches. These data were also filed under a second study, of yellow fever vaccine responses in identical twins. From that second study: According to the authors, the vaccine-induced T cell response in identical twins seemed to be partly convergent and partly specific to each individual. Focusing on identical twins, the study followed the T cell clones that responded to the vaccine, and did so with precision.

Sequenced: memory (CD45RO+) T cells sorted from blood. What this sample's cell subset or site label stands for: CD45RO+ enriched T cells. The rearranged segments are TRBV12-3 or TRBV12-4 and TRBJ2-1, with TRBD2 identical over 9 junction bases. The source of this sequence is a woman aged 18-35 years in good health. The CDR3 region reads CASSFKAGGYNEQFF. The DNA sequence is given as TGTGCCAGCAGTTTTAAAGCGGGAGGTTACAATGAGCAGTTCTTC.